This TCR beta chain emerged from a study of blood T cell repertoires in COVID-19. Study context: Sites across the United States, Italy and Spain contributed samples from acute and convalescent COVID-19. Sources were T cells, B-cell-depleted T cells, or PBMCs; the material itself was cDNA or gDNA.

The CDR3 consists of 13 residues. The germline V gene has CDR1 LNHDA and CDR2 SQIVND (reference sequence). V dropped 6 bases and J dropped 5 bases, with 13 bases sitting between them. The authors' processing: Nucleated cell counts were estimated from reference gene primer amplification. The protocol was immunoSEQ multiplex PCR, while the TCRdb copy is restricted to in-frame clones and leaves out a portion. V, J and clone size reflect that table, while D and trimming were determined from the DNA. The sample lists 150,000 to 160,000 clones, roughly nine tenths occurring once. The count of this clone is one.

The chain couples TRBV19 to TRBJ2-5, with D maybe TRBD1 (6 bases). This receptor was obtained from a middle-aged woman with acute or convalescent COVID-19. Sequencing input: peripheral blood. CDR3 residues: CASRKQGVETQYF. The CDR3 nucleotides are TGTGCCAGTAGGAAACAGGGAGTGGAGACCCAGTACTTC. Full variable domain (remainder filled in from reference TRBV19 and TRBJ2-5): DGGITQSPKYLFRKEGQNVTLSCEQNLNHDAMYWYRQDPGQGLRLIYYSQIVNDFQKGDIAEGYSVSREKKESFPLTVTSAQKNPTAFYLCASRKQGVETQYFGPGTRLLVL.